The 5 T cell receptor beta chains below all came from one sample that was sequenced in a study of blood T cell repertoires in COVID-19. Some clones are missing from TCRdb's copy, which holds only in-frame ones; the method was immunoSEQ multiplex PCR. The sample lists approximately 100,000 clones; roughly 80% were seen once. The specimen was peripheral blood. The source of these receptors is a woman of 80 years or more with active or convalescent COVID-19.

This chain connects TRBV15 to TRBJ1-5, with D possibly matching TRBD1 (6 bases). CDR3 length: 14 residues. V lost 0 bases to trimming and J lost 9 bases, with 12 bases between them. Germline-derived CDR1 and CDR2 are LNHNV and YYDKDF (reference sequence). In nucleotides, the CDR3 is TGTGCCACCAGCAGAGATATGAGGGGGAGGCCCCAGCATTTT. Translation: CATSRDMRGRPQHF.

This clone was observed a few times. The chain uses TRBV16 and TRBJ1-1, with TRBD1 identical over 9 bases. V shed 2 bases and J 6 bases; nucleotides not matched to a gene: 4. The CDR3 is 14 residues long. In germline, CDR1 is KGHSY, CDR2 FQNENV. CDR3 sequence: CASSQGQGTPEAFF. Written as DNA, the CDR3 is TGTGCCAGCAGCCAAGGACAGGGGACCCCTGAAGCTTTCTTT.

The CDR3 region has the DNA TGTGCCAGCAGTTACGCGCCCCGCGGGGGCTCTTTCTTT. Protein product: CASSYAPRGGSFF. The genes are TRBV6-2 or TRBV6-3 and TRBJ1-1, with a tentative D call TRBD1 (6 bases). The germline V gene encodes CDR1 MNHEY and CDR2 SVGEGT. V was pared by 2 bases and J by 12 bases, with 16 bases between. The CDR3 length is 13 residues.

A few counts support this clone. The V and J genes are TRBV2 and TRBJ1-6, with 7 bases aligning to TRBD1. J lost 10 bases, V lost 7 bases, and 7 bases had no gene match. The V gene's germline CDR1 is SNHLY and CDR2 FYNNEI. The CDR3 spans 13 residues. The CDR3, as DNA: TGTGCCAGCACGGAGGGGGCGCGATCACCCCTCCACTTT. This gives the protein CASTEGARSPLHF.

The V call is TRBV21-1, the J call TRBJ1-1; the table gives TRBD1 as D, unverified against the DNA. TRBV21-1 is deemed a pseudogene. The CDR3 is made up of 21 amino acids. In DNA, the CDR3 is TGTGCCAGCAGCGCGCGAGAGGACAGGGGAGGGAAGGAATGGGGGAACACTGAAGCTTTCTTT. Its protein product is CASSAREDRGGKEWGNTEAFF.